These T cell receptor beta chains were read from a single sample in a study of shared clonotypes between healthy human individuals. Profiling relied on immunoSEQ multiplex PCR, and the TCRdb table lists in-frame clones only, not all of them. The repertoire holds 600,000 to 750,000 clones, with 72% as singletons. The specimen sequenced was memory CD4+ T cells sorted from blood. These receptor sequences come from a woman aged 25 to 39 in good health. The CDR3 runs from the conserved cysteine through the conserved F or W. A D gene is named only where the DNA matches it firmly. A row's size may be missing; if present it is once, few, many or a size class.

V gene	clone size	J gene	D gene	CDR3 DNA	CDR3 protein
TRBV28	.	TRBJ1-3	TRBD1	TGTGCCAGCAGTCCCCCGGGACAGGGTCTTCGAAACACCATATATTTT	CASSPPGQGLRNTIYF
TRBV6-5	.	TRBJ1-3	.	TGTGCCAGCAGAAGATCAATGGGAAACACCATATATTTT	CASRRSMGNTIYF
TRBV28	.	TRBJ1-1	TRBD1	TGTGCCAGTTCGGGACAGGGGATGAACACTGAAGCTTTCTTT	CASSGQGMNTEAFF
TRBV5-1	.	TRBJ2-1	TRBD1	TGCGCCAGCAGTACCGACAGGGATCGGGGTAATGAGCAGTTCTTC	CASSTDRDRGNEQFF
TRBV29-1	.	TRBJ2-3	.	TGCAGCGTTGAAAGGGAGACCGATACGCAGTATTTT	CSVERETDTQYF
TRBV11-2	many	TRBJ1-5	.	TGTGCCAGCAGCTTAGGGTATAGCAATCAGCCCCAGCATTTT	CASSLGYSNQPQHF
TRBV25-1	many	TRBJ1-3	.	TGTGCCAGCAGTGAATATGGGGAGGCTGGAAACACCATATATTTT	CASSEYGEAGNTIYF
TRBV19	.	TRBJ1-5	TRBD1	TGTGCCAGCCGTGGGACAGGAGGTTTGGGTCAGCCCCAGCATTTT	CASRGTGGLGQPQHF
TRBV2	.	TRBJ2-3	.	TGTGCCAGCAGCTCGGACACTAATACGCAGTATTTT	CASSSDTNTQYF
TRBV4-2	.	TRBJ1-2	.	TGTGCCAGCAGCCAAGACGGTAACTCTAACTATGGCTACACCTTC	CASSQDGNSNYGYTF
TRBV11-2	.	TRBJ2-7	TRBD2	TGTGCCAGCAGCCGGACTAGCGTCGGCTACGAGCAGTACTTC	CASSRTSVGYEQYF
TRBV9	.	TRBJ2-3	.	TGTGCCAGCAGCGTAGGACAGGACTTCACAGATACGCAGTATTTT	CASSVGQDFTDTQYF
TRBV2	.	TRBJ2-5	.	TGTGCCAGCAGTGAAGCGCTTAGGGGGTCCGAGACCCAGTACTTC	CASSEALRGSETQYF
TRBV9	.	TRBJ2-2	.	TGTGCCAGCAGCCGCCGGAGCGGGTTCGGGTCCGGGGAGCTGTTTTTT	CASSRRSGFGSGELFF
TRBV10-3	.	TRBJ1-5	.	TGTGCCATCAGGAACGGTTCTAGCAATCAGCCCCAGCATTTT	CAIRNGSSNQPQHF
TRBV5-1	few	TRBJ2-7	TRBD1	TGCGCCAGCAGCGCAGCCGGGACAGCGAATTACGAGCAGTACTTC	CASSAAGTANYEQYF
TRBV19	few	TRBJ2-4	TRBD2	TGTGCCAGGAATACCCTAGCGGGAGGGCCTATGACCAAAAACATTCAGTACTTC	CARNTLAGGPMTKNIQYF
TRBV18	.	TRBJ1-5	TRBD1	TGTGCCAGCTCACCGGGACAGGCAGTTAATCAGCCCCAGCATTTT	CASSPGQAVNQPQHF
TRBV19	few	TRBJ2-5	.	TGTGCCAGTAGTATAGCTGAACAAGAGACCCAGTACTTC	CASSIAEQETQYF
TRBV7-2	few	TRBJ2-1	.	TGTGCCAGCAGCTTAGGGGGTAGCCCCAATGAGCAGTTCTTC	CASSLGGSPNEQFF
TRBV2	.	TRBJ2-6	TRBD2	TGTGCCAGCAGACCCGCCGGACTAGCGGCGCCTGGGGCCAACGTCCTGACTTTC	CASRPAGLAAPGANVLTF
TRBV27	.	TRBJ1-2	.	TGTGCCAGCAGTTTAACAGGGATACTGAACTATGGCTACACCTTC	CASSLTGILNYGYTF
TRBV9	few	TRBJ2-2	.	TGTGCCAGCAGCTCAACTACCGCCCCGGCGGGGGAGCTGTTTTTT	CASSSTTAPAGELFF
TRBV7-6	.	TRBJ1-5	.	TGTGCCAGCAGCCGACAGGATGATCAGCCCCAGCATTTT	CASSRQDDQPQHF
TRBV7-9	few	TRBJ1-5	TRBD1	TGTGCCAGCAGCTTATTCGGACCGGGACAGGAGAATCAGCCCCAGCATTTT	CASSLFGPGQENQPQHF
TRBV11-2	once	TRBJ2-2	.	TGTGCCAGCAGCCACCCTGCTGGGGAGCTGTTTTTT	CASSHPAGELFF
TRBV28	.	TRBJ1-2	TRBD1	TGTGCCAGCAGTTTATCAGGGACAGGGACACGCTACACCTTC	CASSLSGTGTRYTF